Listed below are T cell receptor beta chains from one sample, sequenced in a study of spatial heterogeneity in lung cancer. TCRdb reprocessed the 5' RACE reads with MiXCR, giving one entry per CDR3 protein. The table lists approximately 92,000 distinct CDR3 sequences, 9.5% to 15% of them singletons. The sample here was PBMCs, taken at surgery. These receptors all stem from a male donor with early-stage non-small cell lung cancer. CDR3s include the opening cysteine and the closing phenylalanine or tryptophan. Fields, in order: D gene, V gene, clone size, J gene, CDR3 DNA, CDR3 protein. D genes are given only for firm matches. Only some rows state a clone size, as once, few, many or a class for expanded clones.

.	TRBV9	few	TRBJ2-6	TGTGCCAGCAGCATTGAGGCCTCCTCTGGGGCCAACGTCCTGACTTTC	CASSIEASSGANVLTF
.	TRBV19	many	TRBJ2-7	TGTGCCAGTAGTGACCGCTACGAGCAGTACTTC	CASSDRYEQYF
TRBD2	TRBV6-2/TRBV6-3	.	TRBJ2-7	TGTGCCAGCAGCCCAACGGGAGGGACTCCCGACTACGAGCAGTACTTC	CASSPTGGTPDYEQYF
.	TRBV7-2	few	TRBJ2-2	TGTGCCAGCAGCTTAGATATAGGTACCGCGAACACCGGGGAGCTGTTTTTT	CASSLDIGTANTGELFF
.	TRBV5-1	few	TRBJ1-1	TGCGCCAGCAGCTTTGTATCCCCAGGGGACACTGAAGCTTTCTTT	CASSFVSPGDTEAFF
TRBD2	TRBV13	.	TRBJ2-3	TGTGCCAGCAGCTTAAGAGCGGGGGGGTTCTCAGATACGCAGTATTTT	CASSLRAGGFSDTQYF
TRBD2	TRBV6-6	.	TRBJ2-3	TGTGCCAGCTATTCCGAGCTAGCGGGGGGCGCAGATACGCAGTATTTT	CASYSELAGGADTQYF
.	TRBV10-3	many	TRBJ1-3	TGTGCCATCAGTGAGATCCAGGGAAACACCATATATTTT	CAISEIQGNTIYF
.	TRBV2	few	TRBJ2-3	TGTGCCAGCAGTGAAGTTTTCACAGATACGCAGTATTTT	CASSEVFTDTQYF
TRBD2	TRBV10-3	.	TRBJ2-7	TGTGCCATCAGTGAGTCCCTAGCGGGAGTGTTTAACGAGCAGTACTTC	CAISESLAGVFNEQYF
TRBD2	TRBV6-2/TRBV6-3	.	TRBJ2-3	TGTGCCAGCAGTTACTCGTGGAGCGGGGGGACCTCGATGTATTTT	CASSYSWSGGTSMYF
.	TRBV5-1	.	TRBJ2-3	TGCGCCAGCAGCTTAAGAGGGTTGTGGACAGATACGCAGTATTTT	CASSLRGLWTDTQYF
.	TRBV7-2	many	TRBJ1-6	TGTGCCAGCAGCGGCTCCAGCTCCTATAATTCACCCCTCCACTTT	CASSGSSSYNSPLHF
TRBD1	TRBV5-1	.	TRBJ2-6	TGCGCCAGCAGCTTGACCGGGACAGCTGGGGCCAACGTCCTGACTTTC	CASSLTGTAGANVLTF
.	TRBV19	few	TRBJ1-5	TGTGCCAGTAGTCCTAGTGCGACAGTCGCTCAGCCCCAGCATTTT	CASSPSATVAQPQHF
TRBD2	TRBV6-5	few	TRBJ2-4	TGTGCCAGCAGTTACGGAGCGGGACCCGACCTCGACAAAAACATTCAGTACTTC	CASSYGAGPDLDKNIQYF
.	TRBV12-3/TRBV12-4	.	TRBJ1-6	TGTGCCAGCAGTTTAGGTTGGGATTCACCCCTCCACTTT	CASSLGWDSPLHF
.	TRBV3-1	.	TRBJ2-7	TGTGCCAGCAGCCGGGCGGCTCTCTACGAGCAGTACTTC	CASSRAALYEQYF
TRBD2	TRBV4-3	many	TRBJ2-7	TGCGCCAGCAGCCAAGGAGCGGGAGGGTCCTACGAGCAGTACTTC	CASSQGAGGSYEQYF
TRBD1	TRBV6-2/TRBV6-3	few	TRBJ1-1	TGTGCCAGCAGTGGGACAGGGGGCGCAATGAACACTGAAGCTTTCTTT	CASSGTGGAMNTEAFF
.	TRBV6-6	.	TRBJ2-1	TGTGCCAGCACCCAGAGTAATGAGCAGTTCTTC	CASTQSNEQFF
TRBD2	TRBV3-1	.	TRBJ2-7	TGTGCCAGCAGCCCAACTAGCGGGAGGCCTACGAAGCAGTACTTC	CASSPTSGRPTKQYF
.	TRBV4-1	few	TRBJ1-1	TGCGCCAGCAGCCAATCATGGGGGGGTGGACAGAGTGAAGCTTTCTTT	CASSQSWGGGQSEAFF
.	TRBV20-1	.	TRBJ1-1	TGCAGTGCTAGAGCTCATTCCAGGGAGGGCACTGAAGCTTTCTTT	CSARAHSREGTEAFF
TRBD1	TRBV2	.	TRBJ2-2	TGTGCCAGCAGACCGGGACAGGGTTTCGGGGAGCTGTTTTTT	CASRPGQGFGELFF
TRBD2	TRBV11-2	few	TRBJ2-5	TGTGCCAGCAGCCGGACTAGCGCACAAGAGACCCAGTACTTC	CASSRTSAQETQYF
TRBD2	TRBV20-1	.	TRBJ2-1	TGCAGTGCTACCAGACTAGCGGGAGTGACTCGAAGTGGGAATGAGCAGTTCTTC	CSATRLAGVTRSGNEQFF
.	TRBV6-5	many	TRBJ2-1	TGTGCCACCGTTCGTAGTAGATACGGCAATGAGCAGTTCTTC	CATVRSRYGNEQFF
.	TRBV19	.	TRBJ1-3	TGTGCCAGTAGTTCCTCGGGGACCCCTGGAAACACCATATATTTT	CASSSSGTPGNTIYF
.	TRBV6-6	.	TRBJ2-3	TGTGCCAGCAGTTCGAGCGGGCGAGACACAGATACGCAGTATTTT	CASSSSGRDTDTQYF
.	TRBV9	many	TRBJ2-3	TGTGCCAGCAGCGAACAGATCACAGATACGCAGTATTTT	CASSEQITDTQYF
.	TRBV29-1	few	TRBJ2-7	TGCAGCGTTGTTGCCAGCGGGTCCTACGAGCAGTACTTC	CSVVASGSYEQYF